Listed here are 26 T cell receptor beta chains from one sample, sequenced in a study of T cell changes during pregnancy in multiple sclerosis. Here immunoSEQ multiplex PCR was the method, and the copy in TCRdb shows in-frame clones only, minus some. The sample has about 85,000 clones, roughly 92% seen once. This specimen consisted of peripheral blood, obtained in the first trimester of pregnancy. The source is a female donor with multiple sclerosis, enrolled in a pregnancy study.

This clone occurred a few times. The chain is built from TRBV19 and TRBJ1-5; unclear D gene. The CDR3 runs to 13 residues. Between the trimmed V and J ends, which lost 5 bases and 4 bases, there was a span of 9 bases. The germline V gene encodes CDR1 LNHDA and CDR2 SQIVND (reference sequence). The CDR3 DNA sequence: TGTGCCAGTAGTGGGCAGCTAAATCAGCCCCAGCATTTT. Translation: CASSGQLNQPQHF.

The chain couples TRBV6-6 to TRBJ1-4; 7 positions agree with TRBD1. Per germline, CDR1 MNHNY and CDR2 SVGAGI (reference sequence). V dropped 8 bases and J dropped 4; count of bases not matched to a gene: 7. CDR3 length equals 14 residues. CDR3 coding DNA: TGTGCCAGCCAAAGGGACAGCTTTAATGAAAAACTGTTTTTT. It translates to CASQRDSFNEKLFF.

Concerning this clone itself: Other DNA sequences from this sample encode an identical CDR3 as well. This rearrangement joins TRBV27 to TRBJ1-2; 7 nucleotides match TRBD1. The CDR3 loop spans 15 amino acids. Germline V gene data show CDR1 as MNHEY and CDR2 as SMNVEV (reference sequence). The V and J ends lost 9 bases and 5 bases, in that order; junction bases with no gene match: 15. CDR3 region: CASRQTGRLGYGYTF. CDR3 DNA: TGTGCCAGTCGCCAGACAGGGAGGCTGGGGTATGGCTACACCTTC.

This clone was seen just once. The V gene is TRBV2, the J gene TRBJ2-1; 11 bases align to TRBD2. Germline-derived CDR1 and CDR2 are SNHLY and FYNNEI. The V and J ends lost 8 bases and 2 bases, in that order; junction bases with no gene match: 8. CDR3 length equals 16 residues. CDR3 sequence (DNA): TGTGCCAGCGGCGCCTCACTAGCGGGGGCCTACAATGAGCAGTTCTTC. Protein: CASGASLAGAYNEQFF.

V usage is TRBV11-3 and J usage is TRBJ2-3, with D unclear. This CDR3 region has 15 residues. Trimming shortened V by 5 bases and J by 3 bases, and 15 bases separated the two germline ends. Germline assignment: CDR1 SGHNT and CDR2 YENEEA. The CDR3 reads CASSPGVSLTDTQYF. In DNA form, the CDR3 reads TGTGCCAGCAGCCCCGGAGTTTCGTTAACAGATACGCAGTATTTT.

V is TRBV4-3 and J is TRBJ1-2; D remains unclear. CDR3 length equals 14 residues. Germline CDR1 reads LGHNA; CDR2 reads YSLEER. V lost 1 base and J lost 2, with 8 bases in between. CDR3 amino acids: CASSQAPRNYGYTF. The CDR3 region has the DNA TGCGCCAGCAGCCAAGCCCCCAGAAACTATGGCTACACCTTC.

The J gene is TRBJ2-7, the V gene TRBV4-1, with D hard to call. With 0 bases removed from V and 5 bases from J, the gap between germline ends came to 11 bases. The length of the CDR3 is 14 residues. Germline V gene data show CDR1 as MGHRA and CDR2 as YSYEKL. CDR3 sequence: CASSQDQVPHEQYF. CDR3 DNA sequence: TGCGCCAGCAGCCAAGACCAGGTCCCCCACGAGCAGTACTTC.

This chain's CDR3 is CASNRGQGRDEQYF. In DNA form, the CDR3 reads TGTGCCAGCAACCGTGGGCAGGGGCGGGACGAGCAGTACTTC. The rearrangement links TRBV27 to TRBJ2-7, with D possibly matching TRBD1 (6 bases). The CDR3 contains 14 residues. Germline-derived CDR1 and CDR2 are MNHEY and SMNVEV (reference sequence). V shed 7 bases and J shed 5 bases, with 18 bases lying between them.

This sequence joins TRBV9 and TRBJ2-5; D not certain. This CDR3 comprises 13 residues. From germline, CDR1 is SGDLS and CDR2 YYNGEE. The V gene lost 4 bases and the J gene lost 1 base, with 8 bases spanning the gap. The CDR3 spells CASSLNSQETQYF. The DNA of the CDR3 is TGTGCCAGCAGCTTGAACAGCCAAGAGACCCAGTACTTC.

The V call is TRBV11-2, the J call TRBJ2-7; 12 positions agree with TRBD2. This CDR3 has 19 residues. J was trimmed by 0 bases and V by 4 bases; bases with no gene match: 13. Germline CDR1 SGHAT, CDR2 FQNNGV. CDR3 amino acids: CASSSGGGTSGYSSYEQYF. In DNA form, the CDR3 reads TGTGCCAGCAGCTCCGGGGGGGGGACTAGCGGGTACAGCTCCTACGAGCAGTACTTC.

The rearrangement links TRBV18 to TRBJ2-7; tentatively, D is TRBD1 (6 bases). Germline values: CDR1 KGHSH, CDR2 LQKENI. The CDR3 extends over 13 amino acids. V was clipped by 3 bases and J by 4 bases, with 10 bases between them. The CDR3 bases are TGTGCCAGCTCACCCGGGGACAAATACGAGCAGTACTTC. Protein sequence: CASSPGDKYEQYF. The full variable domain, with the rest looked up from reference TRBV18 and TRBJ2-7, is NAGVMQNPRHLVRRRGQEARLRCSPMKGHSHVYWYRQLPEEGLKFMVYLQKENIIDESGMPKERFSAEFPKEGPSILRIQQVVRGDSAAYFCASSPGDKYEQYFGPGTRLTVT.

The V gene is TRBV7-3, the J gene TRBJ2-2; TRBD2 matches 9 bases. CDR3 length equals 16 residues. CDR1 is SGHTA and CDR2 is FQGTGA in the germline V gene. J lost 6 bases, V lost 5 bases, and 10 bases had no gene match. Written as DNA, the CDR3 is TGTGCCAGCAGCGCACTTGCGGGAGGGTCCTCCGGGGAGCTGTTTTTT. It specifies CASSALAGGSSGELFF.

The gene calls are TRBV10-3 and TRBJ1-5; a possible D gene is TRBD1 (5 bases). The ends were cut back, 2 bases at V and 2 bases at J, with 10 bases in the middle. This CDR3 has 15 residues. In germline, CDR1 is ENHRY, CDR2 SYGVKD. CDR3 sequence: CAISEQGTGNQPQHF. The CDR3 DNA reads as TGTGCCATCAGTGAGCAGGGTACGGGCAATCAGCCCCAGCATTTT.

J is TRBJ2-5 and V is TRBV2; 10 bases match TRBD2. This CDR3 has 16 residues. Germline V gene sequence: CDR1 SNHLY, CDR2 FYNNEI. After removal of 3 bases from V and 4 bases from J, the junction contained 8 bases not matched to a gene. In DNA form, the CDR3 reads TGTGCCAGCAGTGAGATGGCAAGCGGGAGGGGAGAGACCCAGTACTTC. Protein sequence: CASSEMASGRGETQYF.

The rearrangement uses TRBV29-1 and TRBJ2-3; D might be TRBD1 (7 bases). The CDR3 extends over 14 amino acids. CDR1 and CDR2 (germline): SQVTM, ANQGSEA. Trimming pared 3 bases from V and 6 bases from J, leaving 16 bases between. The CDR3 sequence: CSVDIGGRGDTQYF. In DNA, the CDR3 is TGCAGCGTTGATATAGGGGGCCGGGGGGATACGCAGTATTTT.

This rearrangement joins TRBV27 to TRBJ1-6; a possible D gene is TRBD1 (5 bases). The germline gives CDR1 MNHEY, CDR2 SMNVEV (reference sequence). The V and J ends lost 3 bases and 7 bases respectively, with 10 bases between them. This CDR3 is built from 14 residues. The CDR3: CASSLGGRNSPLHF. CDR3 DNA: TGTGCCAGCAGTTTGGGGGGGAGGAATTCACCCCTCCACTTT.

The V gene is TRBV7-2, the J gene TRBJ1-2, with a weak D call TRBD1 (6 bases). The CDR3 sequence is 14 residues long. Trimming pared 3 bases from V and 4 bases from J, leaving 12 bases between. From germline, CDR1 is SGHTA and CDR2 FQGNSA. The CDR3: CASSFSGETYGYTF. Here the CDR3 DNA reads TGTGCCAGCAGCTTTTCAGGGGAGACCTATGGCTACACCTTC.

The chain uses TRBV7-6 and TRBJ1-2; 10 nucleotides line up with TRBD1. The CDR3 runs to 16 residues. The V gene end was trimmed by 5 bases and the J gene end by 8 bases; junction bases not matched to a gene: 14. Germline V lookup: CDR1 SGHVS, CDR2 FNYEAQ. The CDR3 reads CASSPQLPGTGEGYTF. CDR3 in DNA: TGTGCCAGCAGCCCTCAATTGCCCGGGACAGGGGAAGGCTACACCTTC.

To note about this clone: The DNA is left out, because the CDR3 cannot be placed on it with certainty; the CDR3 is given as TCRdb lists it. The chain recombines TRBV5-4 with TRBJ2-5; whether TRBD2, the table's D call, matches the DNA was not checked. The length of the CDR3 is 12 amino acids, counting both ends. Germline values: CDR1 SGHNT, CDR2 YYREEE (reference sequence). The CDR3 protein is CASSFGEGSRYF.

CDR3 in amino acids: CASSGNGGGFGNQPQHF. For the CDR3, the DNA is TGTGCCAGCAGTGGCAACGGGGGAGGTTTCGGCAATCAGCCCCAGCATTTT. The chain joins TRBV6-1 to TRBJ1-5; TRBD1 is a possible D gene (5 bases). The germline V gene has CDR1 MNHNS and CDR2 SASEGT. The CDR3 consists of 17 residues. V lost 4 bases and J lost 2, with 18 bases in between.

The chain uses TRBV19 and TRBJ2-7, with D hard to call. V lost 3 bases, J lost 4 bases, and 10 bases lay in between. The CDR3 runs to 13 residues. CDR1 is LNHDA, CDR2 SQIVND, per germline (reference sequence). CDR3 amino acids: CASSIGPPYEQYF. The CDR3 nucleotides are TGTGCCAGTAGTATCGGTCCTCCTTACGAGCAGTACTTC.

V is TRBV28 and J is TRBJ2-7; no firm D call. Germline V gene sequence: CDR1 MDHEN, CDR2 SYDVKM. V lost 6 bases, J lost 2 bases, and 14 bases lay in between. The CDR3 extends over 14 amino acids. CDR3 DNA sequence: TGTGCCAGCAGCAAGCGACGGCAACCCTACGAGCAGTACTTC. Protein product: CASSKRRQPYEQYF.

This clone was counted only a few times. The chain carries TRBV10-3 and TRBJ1-1; D ambiguous. Germline V gene data show CDR1 as ENHRY and CDR2 as SYGVKD. The CDR3 covers 14 residues. V was trimmed by 9 bases and J by 4 bases, leaving 18 bases between them. The CDR3: CAMEFLTRPTEAFF. DNA for the CDR3: TGTGCCATGGAGTTCTTGACGCGCCCCACTGAAGCTTTCTTT.

The chain carries TRBV5-1 and TRBJ1-2, with a weak D call TRBD1 (6 bases). The germline V gene has CDR1 SGHRS and CDR2 YFSETQ. Trimming removed 4 bases at V and 8 bases at J, with 12 bases between. The CDR3 loop spans 12 amino acids. DNA for the CDR3: TGCGCCAGCAGCATACAGGGAAACGGCTACACCTTC. As protein: CASSIQGNGYTF.

This clone was seen once. This sequence joins TRBV9 and TRBJ2-7; possibly TRBD2 for D (6 bases). The germline V gene encodes CDR1 SGDLS and CDR2 YYNGEE. The CDR3 has 16 amino acids. The germline V and J ends were trimmed by 0 bases and 0 bases, with 13 bases remaining between them. The CDR3: CASSVDSGLNSYEQYF. As DNA, the CDR3 is TGTGCCAGCAGCGTAGACAGCGGGCTTAACTCCTACGAGCAGTACTTC.

This rearrangement joins TRBV6-6 to TRBJ2-7, with 11 bases lining up with TRBD1. V lost 4 bases, J lost 3 bases, and 5 bases stayed unmatched. Per germline, CDR1 MNHNY and CDR2 SVGAGI (reference sequence). The CDR3 loop spans 15 amino acids. CDR3 bases: TGTGCCAGCAGTTCACCCGGGACAGGGGGCTACGAGCAGTACTTC. This translates into CASSSPGTGGYEQYF.